A selection of T cell receptor beta chains follows, all from one sample in a study of cytomegalovirus exposure and HLA in healthy donors. The method was immunoSEQ multiplex PCR; TCRdb's version includes in-frame clones alone and lacks a portion of them. The table shows about 190,000 clones, with roughly 80% occurring only once. Sequencing was done on a sample of PBMCs. These receptors originate from a woman aged 25-40 years in good health and CMV-seropositive. Each CDR3 is given with its conserved first and last residue. D genes are given only for firm matches. Only part of the rows carry a size: once, few, many, or a class if the clone is expanded.

D: TRBD2; size: .; V: TRBV10-1; J: TRBJ2-5; CDR3: CASMRTSGIGETQYF; DNA: TGCGCCAGCATGAGGACTAGCGGGATAGGAGAGACCCAGTACTTC
D: .; size: .; V: TRBV19; J: TRBJ2-1; CDR3: CASTPGGGTGPGNEQFF; DNA: TGTGCCAGTACTCCCGGGGGGGGGACAGGGCCAGGGAATGAGCAGTTCTTC
D: .; size: .; V: TRBV7-9; J: TRBJ2-7; CDR3: CASSPRDTSYEQYF; DNA: TGTGCCAGCAGCCCCCGGGACACCTCCTACGAGCAGTACTTC
D: .; size: .; V: TRBV7-2; J: TRBJ2-7; CDR3: CASTSNRASYEQYF; DNA: TGTGCCAGCACCTCGAACAGGGCGTCCTACGAGCAGTACTTC
D: .; size: .; V: TRBV6-4; J: TRBJ2-1; CDR3: CASSEGQGPYNEQFF; DNA: TGTGCCAGCAGTGAGGGGCAGGGCCCCTACAATGAGCAGTTCTTC
D: .; size: .; V: TRBV7-6; J: TRBJ2-3; CDR3: CASSLAVGSTDTQYF; DNA: TGTGCCAGCAGCTTAGCGGTCGGGAGCACAGATACGCAGTATTTT
D: .; size: .; V: TRBV29-1; J: TRBJ1-1; CDR3: CSVKDQVNREAFF; DNA: TGCAGCGTCAAGGATCAGGTAAACCGGGAGGCTTTCTTT
D: TRBD1; size: few; V: TRBV6-1; J: TRBJ2-5; CDR3: CASSARDRGETQYF; DNA: TGTGCCAGCAGTGCGCGGGACAGGGGAGAGACCCAGTACTTC
D: .; size: .; V: TRBV5-1; J: TRBJ2-1; CDR3: CASSLGANEQFF; DNA: TGCGCCAGCAGCTTGGGAGCCAATGAGCAGTTCTTC
D: .; size: .; V: TRBV7-9; J: TRBJ1-6; CDR3: CASSLVRGGESYNSPLHF; DNA: TGTGCCAGCAGCTTAGTTAGAGGAGGCGAATCCTATAATTCACCCCTCCACTTT
D: TRBD2; size: once; V: TRBV19; J: TRBJ2-2; CDR3: CASSMTSGSGELFF; DNA: TGTGCCAGTAGTATGACTAGCGGTTCCGGGGAGCTGTTTTTT
D: TRBD1; size: .; V: TRBV5-5; J: TRBJ2-5; CDR3: CASYRDSLETQYF; DNA: TGTGCCAGCTACCGGGACAGCTTAGAGACCCAGTACTTC
D: TRBD2; size: .; V: TRBV5-1; J: TRBJ2-2; CDR3: CASSLVGTSVTGELFF; DNA: TGCGCCAGCAGCTTGGTGGGGACTAGCGTCACCGGGGAGCTGTTTTTT
D: TRBD1; size: few; V: TRBV13; J: TRBJ2-7; CDR3: CASSTGTGGDEQYF; DNA: TGTGCCAGCAGCACCGGGACAGGGGGTGACGAGCAGTACTTC
D: TRBD1; size: .; V: TRBV4-1; J: TRBJ2-7; CDR3: CASSQMDRGTYEQYF; DNA: TGCGCCAGCAGCCAGATGGACAGGGGCACCTACGAGCAGTACTTC
D: TRBD2; size: once; V: TRBV7-2; J: TRBJ2-6; CDR3: CASSDLADYSGANVLTF; DNA: TGTGCCAGCAGCGATCTAGCGGACTACTCTGGGGCCAACGTCCTGACTTTC
D: .; size: .; V: TRBV27; J: TRBJ2-7; CDR3: CASREGLAYEQYF; DNA: TGTGCCAGCAGGGAGGGCCTAGCCTACGAGCAGTACTTC
D: .; size: .; V: TRBV6-6; J: TRBJ2-5; CDR3: CASSYGRGQGGETQYF; DNA: TGTGCCAGCAGTTACGGGCGTGGGCAGGGTGGGGAGACCCAGTACTTC
D: .; size: .; V: TRBV27; J: TRBJ2-1; CDR3: CASSSPLRREYNEQFF; DNA: TGTGCCAGCAGTTCCCCCCTACGGCGGGAATACAATGAGCAGTTCTTC
D: TRBD1; size: .; V: TRBV28; J: TRBJ1-5; CDR3: CASSPPRQGVSNQPQHF; DNA: TGTGCCAGCAGTCCCCCGCGGCAGGGGGTTAGCAATCAGCCCCAGCATTTT
D: .; size: .; V: TRBV28; J: TRBJ1-2; CDR3: CASSFRGTYGYTF; DNA: TGTGCCAGCAGTTTCAGGGGAACCTATGGCTACACCTTC
D: .; size: .; V: TRBV21-1; J: TRBJ2-2; CDR3: CARPTNRGRVPGELFF; DNA: TGTGCCAGACCCACCAACAGGGGTCGGGTCCCCGGGGAGCTGTTTTTT
D: TRBD1; size: .; V: TRBV25-1; J: TRBJ1-1; CDR3: CASSDFASGTGMAEAFF; DNA: TGTGCCAGCAGTGACTTCGCCTCCGGGACAGGGATGGCTGAAGCTTTCTTT
D: TRBD2; size: .; V: TRBV6-1; J: TRBJ2-7; CDR3: CATELYNPGGEQYF; DNA: TGTGCCACCGAACTCTACAACCCCGGGGGGGAGCAGTACTTC
D: TRBD2; size: .; V: TRBV5-4; J: TRBJ2-1; CDR3: CASTLSGRVEQFF; DNA: TGTGCCAGCACCTTATCCGGGAGGGTTGAGCAGTTCTTC
D: TRBD1; size: .; V: TRBV29-1; J: TRBJ2-2; CDR3: CSFSRSGRGPTGELFF; DNA: TGCAGCTTTTCCCGCTCGGGCAGGGGGCCCACCGGGGAGCTGTTTTTT
D: TRBD1; size: .; V: TRBV13; J: TRBJ2-7; CDR3: CASSARTGRTYEQYF; DNA: TGTGCCAGCAGCGCCAGGACAGGAAGAACCTACGAGCAGTACTTC